The clone carrying this T cell receptor beta chain was observed a few times. The sample belongs to a study of cytomegalovirus exposure and HLA in healthy donors. 13 Jbeta primers and 60 Vbeta primers were used for the PCR. Libraries were prepared by immunoSEQ multiplex PCR; TCRdb keeps only in-frame clonotypes and omits some of them. Among about 120,000 clones listed, roughly a sixth were seen once. The CDR3 totals 15 residues. Germline V gives CDR1 LNHDA, CDR2 SQIVND (reference sequence). J was trimmed by 2 bases and V by 7 bases; bases with no gene match: 8. The gene calls are TRBV19 and TRBJ1-5, with 7 nucleotides matching TRBD1. The sample consisted of PBMCs. The TCR comes from a female donor in good health and CMV-seropositive. The CDR3 DNA sequence: TGTGCCAGTACGTTACTCGGGACAGGCAATCAGCCCCAGCATTTT. Translated, it gives CASTLLGTGNQPQHF.